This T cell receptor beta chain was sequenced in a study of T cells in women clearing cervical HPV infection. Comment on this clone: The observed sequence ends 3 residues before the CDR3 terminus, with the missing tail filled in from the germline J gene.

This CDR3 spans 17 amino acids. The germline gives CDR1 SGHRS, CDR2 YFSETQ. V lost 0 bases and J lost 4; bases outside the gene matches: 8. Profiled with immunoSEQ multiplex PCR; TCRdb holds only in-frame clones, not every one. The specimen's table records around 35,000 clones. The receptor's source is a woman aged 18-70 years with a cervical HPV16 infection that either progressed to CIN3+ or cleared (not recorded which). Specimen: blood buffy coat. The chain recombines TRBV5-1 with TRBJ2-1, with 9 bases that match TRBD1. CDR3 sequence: CASSLVPRDRAYNEQFF. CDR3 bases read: TGCGCCAGCAGCTTGGTGCCTCGGGACAGGGCGTACAATGAG.